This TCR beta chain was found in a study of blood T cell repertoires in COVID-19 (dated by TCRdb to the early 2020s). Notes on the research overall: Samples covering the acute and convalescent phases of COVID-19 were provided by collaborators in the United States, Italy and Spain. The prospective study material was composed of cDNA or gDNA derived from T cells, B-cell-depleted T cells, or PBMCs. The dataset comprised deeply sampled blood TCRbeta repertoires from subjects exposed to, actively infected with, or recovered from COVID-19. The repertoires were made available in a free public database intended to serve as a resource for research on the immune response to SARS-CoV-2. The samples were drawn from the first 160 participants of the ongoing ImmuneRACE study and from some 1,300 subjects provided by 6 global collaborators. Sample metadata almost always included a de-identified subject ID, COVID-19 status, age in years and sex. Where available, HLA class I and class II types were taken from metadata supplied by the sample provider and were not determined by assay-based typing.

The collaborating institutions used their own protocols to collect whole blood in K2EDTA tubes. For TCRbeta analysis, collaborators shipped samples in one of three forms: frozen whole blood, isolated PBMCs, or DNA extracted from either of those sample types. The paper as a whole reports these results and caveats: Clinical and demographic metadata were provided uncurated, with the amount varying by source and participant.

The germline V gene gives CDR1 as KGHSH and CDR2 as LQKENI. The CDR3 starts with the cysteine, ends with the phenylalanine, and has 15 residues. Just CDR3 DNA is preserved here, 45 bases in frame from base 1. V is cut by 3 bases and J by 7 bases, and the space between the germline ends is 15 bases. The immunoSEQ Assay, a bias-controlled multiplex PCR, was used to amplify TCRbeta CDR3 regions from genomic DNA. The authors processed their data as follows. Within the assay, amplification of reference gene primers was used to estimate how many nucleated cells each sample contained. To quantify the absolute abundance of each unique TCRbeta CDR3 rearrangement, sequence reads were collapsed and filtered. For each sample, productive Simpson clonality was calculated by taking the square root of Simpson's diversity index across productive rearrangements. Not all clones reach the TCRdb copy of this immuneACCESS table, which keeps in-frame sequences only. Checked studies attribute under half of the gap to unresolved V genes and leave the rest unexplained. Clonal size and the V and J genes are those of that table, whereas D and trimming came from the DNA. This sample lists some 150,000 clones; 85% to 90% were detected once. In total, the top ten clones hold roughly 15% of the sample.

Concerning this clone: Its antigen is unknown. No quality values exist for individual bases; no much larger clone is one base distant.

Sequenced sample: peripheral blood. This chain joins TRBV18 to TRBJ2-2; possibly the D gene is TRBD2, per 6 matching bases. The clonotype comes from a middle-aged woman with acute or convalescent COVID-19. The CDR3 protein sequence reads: CASSPEGRRDGELFF. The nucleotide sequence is TGTGCCAGCTCACCGGAGGGGAGACGGGACGGGGAGCTGTTTTTT.